The 27 T cell receptor beta chains below come from one sample, sequenced in a study of blood T cell repertoires in COVID-19. The assay was immunoSEQ multiplex PCR, and TCRdb's table has in-frame clones only and misses some. The data hold 150,000 or so clones, with 90% to 95% observed a single time. The sequencing input was peripheral blood. All receptors derive from a woman in her fifties or sixties with COVID-19, enrolled during active disease.

This clone came up once. The chain employs TRBV2 and TRBJ1-2, with TRBD1 matching over 8 bases. Per germline, CDR1 SNHLY and CDR2 FYNNEI. The CDR3 totals 14 residues. The V gene end was trimmed by 4 bases and the J gene end by 4 bases; junction bases not matched to a gene: 5. The CDR3 spells CASSGSGGGYGYTF. CDR3 sequence (DNA): TGTGCCAGCAGTGGATCAGGGGGCGGCTATGGCTACACCTTC.

The rearrangement joins TRBV2 to TRBJ1-2; D unresolved. The CDR3 has 13 amino acids. Germline CDR1 and CDR2: SNHLY and FYNNEI. Trimming cost V 4 bases and J 8 bases, with 14 bases left between them. CDR3 protein: CASSAKGVSGYTF. CDR3 nucleotides: TGTGCCAGCAGTGCAAAGGGAGTCTCCGGCTACACCTTC.

The rearrangement uses TRBV27 and TRBJ2-2; TRBD2 aligns across 12 bases. The CDR3 has 16 amino acids. In germline, CDR1 is MNHEY, CDR2 SMNVEV (reference sequence). V shed 4 bases and J 7 bases; nucleotides not matched to a gene: 7. Here the CDR3 DNA reads TGTGCCAGCAGTTCGGGACTAGCGGGTCGACGCGGGGAGCTGTTTTTT. Translation: CASSSGLAGRRGELFF.

This clone occurred once. This rearrangement joins TRBV21-1 to TRBJ2-5; TRBD2 reflects the table's D call only, with no check against the DNA. TRBV21-1 represents a pseudogene. The CDR3 is made up of 14 amino acids. The CDR3 sequence: CASSKAGGAETQYF. The CDR3 DNA reads TGTGCCAGCAGCAAAGCCGGGGGTGCGGAGACCCAGTACTTC.

Remarks on this clone: Within the sample, other DNA sequences also encode this same CDR3. The chain employs TRBV5-1 and TRBJ2-7; TRBD1 agrees at 7 bases. The CDR3 loop spans 13 amino acids. Germline trimming cut 5 bases from V and 4 bases from J; bases unmatched to any gene: 6. Germline values: CDR1 SGHRS, CDR2 YFSETQ. CDR3 in amino acids: CASRTGTDYEQYF. The DNA of the CDR3 is TGCGCCAGCAGGACCGGGACAGATTACGAGCAGTACTTC.

The chain is built from TRBV19 and TRBJ1-4, with 7 bases fitting TRBD1. The CDR3 totals 16 residues. Germline V lookup: CDR1 LNHDA, CDR2 SQIVND (reference sequence). Trimming removed 6 bases from V and 0 bases from J; junction bases left unmatched: 7. CDR3 nucleotide sequence: TGTGCCAGTAGAGGGGGCAGGGCCTCAACTAATGAAAAACTGTTTTTT. Translated, it gives CASRGGRASTNEKLFF.

V and J are TRBV7-9 and TRBJ1-1; TRBD1 aligns across 9 bases. Germline lookup yields CDR1 SEHNR and CDR2 FQNEAQ (reference sequence). The CDR3 runs 17 residues. V gave up 1 base and J gave up 5 bases; unmatched junction bases: 11. This CDR3 reads CASSLGQGVPSGTEAFF. As DNA, the CDR3 is TGTGCCAGCAGCTTAGGACAGGGGGTTCCGTCGGGAACTGAAGCTTTCTTT. Full variable domain (missing parts from reference TRBV7-9 and TRBJ1-1): DTGVSQNPRHKITKRGQNVTFRCDPISEHNRLYWYRQTLGQGPEFLTYFQNEAQLEKSRLLSDRFSAERPKGSFSTLEIQRTEQGDSAMYLCASSLGQGVPSGTEAFFGQGTRLTVV.

Notes on this clone: Other DNA sequences of this sample code for an identical CDR3. This chain connects TRBV19 to TRBJ1-1; D is ambiguous. This CDR3 spans 12 amino acids. The germline gives CDR1 LNHDA, CDR2 SQIVND (reference sequence). V shed 3 bases and J shed 7 bases, with 9 bases lying between them. As DNA, the CDR3 is TGTGCCAGTAGTATCGGGTTAGGTGAAGCTTTCTTT. Translating gives CASSIGLGEAFF.

This CDR3 is CASSQDGGTISGYTF. The CDR3 DNA is TGTGCCAGCAGCCAAGATGGCGGGACTATATCTGGCTACACCTTC. V gene TRBV14 combines with J gene TRBJ1-2; possible D gene TRBD1, 5 bases. The germline V and J ends were trimmed by 0 bases and 7 bases, with 15 bases remaining between them. CDR3 length equals 15 residues. The germline V gene encodes CDR1 SGHDN and CDR2 FVKESK.

A single count supports this clone. The chain joins TRBV6-6 to TRBJ2-1; the match to TRBD1 covers 8 bases. CDR1 and CDR2 from the germline V gene are MNHNY and SVGAGI (reference sequence). CDR3 length equals 16 residues. After removal of 5 bases from V and 8 bases from J, the junction contained 14 bases not matched to a gene. CDR3 sequence: CASSRTRTGIFYEQFF. CDR3 bases: TGTGCCAGCAGTCGAACCCGGACAGGGATTTTCTATGAGCAGTTCTTC.

This CDR3 reads CSASMTSGGEKQFF. CDR3 nucleotide sequence: TGCAGTGCTAGTATGACTAGCGGGGGGGAGAAGCAGTTCTTC. V usage is TRBV20-1 and J usage is TRBJ2-1, with 14 bases identical to TRBD2. V trimming: 3 bases; J trimming: 11 bases; junction bases outside the gene matches: 6. CDR1 is DFQATT, CDR2 SNEGSKA, per germline (reference sequence). The CDR3 sequence is 14 residues long.

This clone was observed once. Other DNA sequences from this sample encode an identical CDR3 as well. The V gene is TRBV11-2, the J gene TRBJ1-1; no clear D gene. Trimming removed 0 bases from V and 4 bases from J, with 6 bases in between. CDR1 SGHAT and CDR2 FQNNGV come from the germline V gene. The CDR3 is 13 amino acids. CDR3 sequence reads: CASSLDRGTEAFF. DNA of the CDR3: TGTGCCAGCAGCTTAGATCGGGGCACTGAAGCTTTCTTT.

A few counts support this clone. Other DNA sequences within the sample encode an identical CDR3. V and J are TRBV4-3 and TRBJ2-1; 8 bases map to TRBD2. Germline V gene sequence: CDR1 LGHNA, CDR2 YSLEER. Trimming took 3 bases from V and 6 from J; bases not matched to a gene: 7. The CDR3 contains 15 residues. The CDR3 protein is CASSQSLAGLNEQFF. CDR3 in DNA: TGCGCCAGCAGCCAGTCGTTAGCGGGGCTCAATGAGCAGTTCTTC.

This rearrangement joins TRBV9 to TRBJ1-2; 10 bases map to TRBD1. Germline V gene sequence: CDR1 SGDLS, CDR2 YYNGEE. Germline trimming cut 3 bases from V and 2 bases from J; bases unmatched to any gene: 4. This CDR3 is 15 amino acids long. CDR3 loop: CASSDWTGGNYGYTF. The CDR3 DNA is TGTGCCAGCAGCGACTGGACAGGGGGGAACTATGGCTACACCTTC.

This chain joins TRBV19 and TRBJ1-1; 12 nucleotides line up with TRBD1. The junction had 8 bases not matched to a gene; V was cut back by 3 bases and J by 6 bases. The CDR3 sequence is 16 residues long. Per the germline V gene, CDR1 is LNHDA and CDR2 is SQIVND (reference sequence). The CDR3 coding sequence is TGTGCCAGTAGTATGGGGACAGGGGGCGCTCTGGCTGAAGCTTTCTTT. Protein: CASSMGTGGALAEAFF.

The rearrangement uses TRBV4-2 and TRBJ1-2; TRBD1 matches 7 bases. Germline V lookup: CDR1 LGHNA, CDR2 YNFKEQ. The CDR3 is 15 amino acids. V was pared by 0 bases and J by 8 bases, with 9 bases of the junction left unmatched. DNA for the CDR3: TGTGCCAGCAGCCAAGACGGGACAGAGCGAGAAGGCTACACCTTC. It is translated as CASSQDGTEREGYTF.

The J gene is TRBJ1-2, the V gene TRBV25-1; D not certain. Per germline, CDR1 MGHDK and CDR2 SYGVNS. V was shortened by 3 bases and J by 5 bases, with 13 bases between the two germline ends. The CDR3 length is 14 residues. CDR3 nucleotide sequence: TGTGCCAGCAGTGATGGCAGTCGCATTTATGGCTACACCTTC. It is translated as CASSDGSRIYGYTF.

The V gene is TRBV21-1, the J gene TRBJ2-7; TRBD1, as called in the table, went unchecked against the DNA. TRBV21-1 is reported as a pseudogene. The CDR3 covers 16 residues. This CDR3 reads CASTPTRHRIIPEQYF. The DNA of the CDR3 is TGTGCCAGCACGCCGACAAGGCACCGAATAATACCCGAGCAGTACTTC.

J is TRBJ1-1 and V is TRBV18; 9 bases map to TRBD1. The CDR3 covers 18 residues. Germline V CDR1 and CDR2: KGHSH, LQKENI. Losses at the gene ends were 3 bases for V and 5 bases for J; bases not matched to a gene: 16. CDR3 protein: CASSPFPPGTGKGTEAFF. In DNA form, the CDR3 reads TGTGCCAGCTCACCTTTTCCGCCCGGGACAGGGAAGGGAACTGAAGCTTTCTTT.

The chain uses TRBV9 and TRBJ2-7; 10 positions match TRBD1. The germline V gene has CDR1 SGDLS and CDR2 YYNGEE. Trimming at V came to 0 bases and at J to 2 bases, leaving 2 bases not matched to a gene. The CDR3 is 15 residues long. CDR3 coding DNA: TGTGCCAGCAGCGTAGGTGGGACAGGGGCCTACGAGCAGTACTTC. As protein: CASSVGGTGAYEQYF.

The chain links TRBV11-1 to TRBJ2-5; TRBD2 is a possible D gene (6 bases). The CDR3 is made up of 14 amino acids. The germline CDR1 and CDR2 sequences are SGHAT and FQDESV (reference sequence). V lost 8 bases, J lost 0 bases, and 13 bases lay in between. Written as DNA, the CDR3 is TGTGCCAGCGGAGGGTCAGGATACCAAGAGACCCAGTACTTC. This encodes CASGGSGYQETQYF.

V usage is TRBV7-3 and J usage is TRBJ1-1; TRBD1 aligns across 7 bases. In germline, CDR1 is SGHTA, CDR2 FQGTGA. With 8 bases clipped from V and 3 bases from J, the junction kept 12 bases outside the gene matches. CDR3 length: 15 residues. The CDR3 loop is CASAPTGAPDTEAFF. CDR3 bases: TGTGCCAGCGCACCCACAGGGGCGCCTGACACTGAAGCTTTCTTT.

The chain is built from TRBV4-2 and TRBJ1-6; 9 nucleotides agree with TRBD1. The ends lost 3 bases at V and 7 bases at J; junction bases unmatched: 10. This CDR3 is built from 17 residues. CDR1 and CDR2 (germline): LGHNA, YNFKEQ. CDR3 bases: TGTGCCAGCAGCCATTCCCTGGACAGGGGCTCCAATTCACCCCTCCACTTT. This codes for CASSHSLDRGSNSPLHF.

This chain uses TRBV4-2 with TRBJ1-5, with TRBD1 matching over 8 bases. Germline trimming cut 1 base from V and 0 bases from J; bases unmatched to any gene: 11. CDR1 is LGHNA and CDR2 is YNFKEQ in the germline V gene. The CDR3 runs 19 residues. CDR3 region: CASSQVLTGGIGSNQPQHF. The CDR3 DNA reads TGTGCCAGCAGCCAAGTACTCACAGGGGGAATAGGTAGCAATCAGCCCCAGCATTTT.

The V gene is TRBV7-2, the J gene TRBJ2-1, with D possibly being TRBD2 (5 bases). Germline assignment: CDR1 SGHTA and CDR2 FQGNSA. V lost 6 bases to trimming and J lost 2 bases, with 11 bases between them. CDR3 length equals 14 residues. The DNA for the CDR3 is TGTGCCAGCAGTCGAGGGCTTCCCTACAATGAGCAGTTCTTC. The encoded protein is CASSRGLPYNEQFF.

Written as DNA, the CDR3 is TGTGCCAACTCTATGGACAGTAATCAGCCCCAGCATTTT. Its protein product is CANSMDSNQPQHF. The rearrangement joins TRBV10-3 to TRBJ1-5, with D possibly matching TRBD1 (6 bases). Trimming removed 10 bases at V and 4 bases at J, with 14 bases between. There are 13 residues in the CDR3. Germline values: CDR1 ENHRY, CDR2 SYGVKD.

The chain carries TRBV30 and TRBJ1-3, with D unclear. Germline loops: CDR1 GTSNPN, CDR2 SVGIG (reference sequence). This CDR3 region has 15 residues. V was shortened by 2 bases and J by 0 bases, with 11 bases between the two germline ends. The CDR3 DNA reads TGTGCCTGGAGTAGACCGACTATCTCTGGAAACACCATATATTTT. Translated, it gives CAWSRPTISGNTIYF. The entire variable domain, with the rest obtained from reference TRBV30 and TRBJ1-3, is as follows: SQTIHQWPATLVQPVGSPLSLECTVEGTSNPNLYWYRQAAGRGLQLLFYSVGIGQISSEVPQNLSASRPQDRQFILSSKKLLLSDSGFYLCAWSRPTISGNTIYFGEGSWLTVV.